This T cell receptor (beta chain) came from a study of CD4 T cells in relation to SARS-CoV-2 and coronaviruses. Whole-study context: The negative reference was HIV-1 Nef peptide pool or peptide-free culture.

Sequencing was performed with immunoSEQ multiplex PCR; in TCRdb, only in-frame clones are kept and a portion is missing. The sample consists of 22,000 or so clones, around 75% of them appearing once. With respect to this clone: The antigen is undetermined.

The unexposed donors gave CD4+ T cells in about 2010-2019, prior to COVID-19. CD4+ T cells were isolated from the cells after around 11 days of culture. Cultures received half-medium IL-2 refreshes on days 3 and 7. The V and J ends lost 4 bases and 6 bases respectively, with 15 bases between them. This CDR3 contains 13 residues. Per the germline V gene, CDR1 is GTSNPN and CDR2 is SVGIG (reference sequence). The rearrangement uses TRBV30 and TRBJ1-2; tentative D call: TRBD1 (5 bases). The sequence was obtained from a human donor in good health. Sequencing input: CD4+ T cells from PBMCs, cultured in vitro. CDR3 sequence: CAWTNIGGDGYTF. The CDR3 nucleotides read TGTGCCTGGACGAATATTGGGGGGGATGGCTACACCTTC.